Each of the 23 T cell receptor beta chains below was sequenced from the same sample in a study of long-term antiretroviral therapy in people with HIV. It was version v3.0 of the immunoSEQ assay that was run at survey level. Only in-frame clones appear in the TCRdb table, and some are missing; sequencing was by immunoSEQ multiplex PCR. The sample includes about 22,000 clones, approximately 84% of them seen just once. Material: unsorted PBMCs, obtained less than 6 years after starting antiretroviral therapy. The receptors stem from a man aged 25 to 45 with HIV.

V gene TRBV6-1 combines with J gene TRBJ2-3; D is unclear. Deletions cut 7 bases from V and 2 bases from J, with 7 bases between. Looked up from germline, CDR1 is MNHNS and CDR2 is SASEGT. The CDR3 sequence is 12 residues long. DNA for the CDR3: TGTGCCAGCAACCGTTACACAGATACGCAGTATTTT. It yields the protein CASNRYTDTQYF.

As concerns this clone: Lacking the conserved final phenylalanine or tryptophan, this CDR3 likely reflects a read error. Because the CDR3's place on the DNA is in doubt, the DNA is left out and the CDR3 is given as listed by TCRdb. The rearrangement joins TRBV14 to TRBJ2-3; the DNA was not compared with TRBD2, the D call given in the table. The germline V gene has CDR1 SGHDN and CDR2 FVKESK. The CDR3 contains 11 residues when both ends are counted. CDR3 sequence: CASSQESGRSY.

This clone was seen once. This chain uses TRBV4-3 with TRBJ2-1, with D tentatively TRBD1 or TRBD2 (6 bases each). This CDR3 spans 18 amino acids. Germline-derived CDR1 and CDR2 are LGHNA and YSLEER. V was cut by 0 bases and J by 0 bases, with 15 bases left in between. The CDR3 region has the DNA TGCGCCAGCAGCCAAGATAGGACGGGGGCTAGCTCCTACAATGAGCAGTTCTTC. Encoded protein: CASSQDRTGASSYNEQFF.

This clone was found once. The chain is built from TRBV28 and TRBJ2-6, with D possibly TRBD1 on 6 matching bases. The V gene's germline CDR1 is MDHEN and CDR2 SYDVKM. The CDR3 sequence is 18 residues long. V dropped 5 bases and J dropped 1 base, with 18 bases sitting between them. CDR3 sequence reads: CASSPWGQGGSGANVLTF. As DNA, the CDR3 is TGTGCCAGCAGTCCTTGGGGGCAGGGTGGTTCTGGGGCCAACGTCCTGACTTTC.

The chain combines TRBV14 with TRBJ1-1; TRBD1 is a possible D gene (5 bases). Deletions cut 0 bases from V and 6 bases from J, with 11 bases between. Germline V gives CDR1 SGHDN, CDR2 FVKESK. The CDR3 is 14 residues long. CDR3 sequence: CASSQEARGAEAFF. The DNA of the CDR3 is TGTGCCAGCAGCCAAGAGGCAAGGGGAGCTGAAGCTTTCTTT.

This rearrangement joins TRBV5-4 to TRBJ2-7, with 9 bases lining up with TRBD1. V shed 6 bases and J 5 bases; nucleotides not matched to a gene: 6. The V gene's germline CDR1 is SGHNT and CDR2 YYREEE (reference sequence). The CDR3 covers 13 residues. CDR3 sequence: CASTRDRAHEQYF. The CDR3 nucleotides read TGTGCCAGCACCCGGGACAGGGCGCACGAGCAGTACTTC.

This clone was detected a few times. This chain links TRBV5-1 with TRBJ2-7; D not certain. This CDR3 is 15 amino acids long. V dropped 1 base and J dropped 0 bases, with 11 bases sitting between them. Germline CDR1 SGHRS, CDR2 YFSETQ. This CDR3 is CASSLTEKGSYEQYF. The CDR3 bases are TGCGCCAGCAGCTTGACAGAGAAGGGCTCCTACGAGCAGTACTTC. The full variable domain, its missing parts supplied by reference TRBV5-1 and TRBJ2-7, is KAGVTQTPRYLIKTRGQQVTLSCSPISGHRSVSWYQQTPGQGLQFLFEYFSETQRNKGNFPGRFSGRQFSNSRSEMNVSTLELGDSALYLCASSLTEKGSYEQYFGPGTRLTVT.

The V and J genes are TRBV20-1 and TRBJ1-1; 7 bases align to TRBD1. The germline V gene has CDR1 DFQATT and CDR2 SNEGSKA (reference sequence). The CDR3 spans 11 residues. The ends lost 6 bases at V and 7 bases at J; junction bases unmatched: 5. Here the CDR3 reads CSALQGNEAFF. DNA of the CDR3: TGCAGTGCGCTACAGGGGAATGAAGCTTTCTTT.

The V and J genes are TRBV6-5 and TRBJ2-5; TRBD1 matches at 7 bases. This CDR3 is 15 amino acids long. Germline lookup yields CDR1 MNHEY and CDR2 SVGAGI. V was clipped by 7 bases and J by 1 base; unmatched bases: 9. CDR3 sequence (DNA): TGTGCCAGCATCCAAGGGGGCGGCCCCCAAGAGACCCAGTACTTC. Amino acids: CASIQGGGPQETQYF.

This clone was observed a single time. This rearrangement joins TRBV2 to TRBJ2-7; D is undetermined. This CDR3 contains 12 residues. The germline CDR1 and CDR2 sequences are SNHLY and FYNNEI. The V gene lost 3 bases and the J gene lost 5 bases, with 8 bases spanning the gap. The DNA for the CDR3 is TGTGCCAGCAGTGAGACCAGCAACGAGCAGTACTTC. Amino acids: CASSETSNEQYF.

The chain links TRBV4-1 to TRBJ2-6, with D unresolved. V lost 4 bases, J lost 0 bases, and 16 bases lay in between. Germline V lookup: CDR1 MGHRA, CDR2 YSYEKL. The CDR3 sequence is 18 residues long. CDR3 nucleotide sequence: TGCGCCAGCAGCCCGGGTCGGAGTGGGGTCTCTGGGGCCAACGTCCTGACTTTC. Translation gives CASSPGRSGVSGANVLTF.

The J gene is TRBJ1-1, the V gene TRBV19; TRBD1 agrees at 8 bases. J lost 0 bases, V lost 1 base, and 4 bases had no gene match. CDR1 is LNHDA and CDR2 is SQIVND in the germline V gene (reference sequence). This CDR3 contains 16 residues. The chain's CDR3 is CASSIVSDRVNTEAFF. The CDR3 nucleotides read TGTGCCAGTAGTATAGTGTCGGACAGGGTGAACACTGAAGCTTTCTTT.

CDR3 sequence: CASSLIGGYNEQFF. For the CDR3, the DNA is TGTGCCAGCAGCCTTATCGGGGGATACAATGAGCAGTTCTTC. V gene TRBV28 combines with J gene TRBJ2-1, with D perhaps TRBD2 (6 bases). The CDR3 is 14 residues long. The V gene's germline CDR1 is MDHEN and CDR2 SYDVKM. V was clipped by 6 bases and J by 4 bases, with 13 bases between them.

V usage is TRBV28 and J usage is TRBJ2-1; TRBD2 agrees at 12 bases. After removal of 2 bases from V and 6 bases from J, the junction contained 14 bases not matched to a gene. This CDR3 comprises 19 residues. From germline, CDR1 is MDHEN and CDR2 SYDVKM. This CDR3 reads CASSLPYSTSGRGLNEQFF. The CDR3 region has the DNA TGTGCCAGCAGTTTACCCTACTCGACTAGCGGGAGAGGACTCAATGAGCAGTTCTTC.

This clone was detected once. The chain recombines TRBV30 with TRBJ2-2; the D is unclear. This CDR3 is built from 14 residues. Germline V lookup: CDR1 GTSNPN, CDR2 SVGIG (reference sequence). V lost 0 bases, J lost 3 bases, and 8 bases lay in between. The CDR3 loop reads CAWSVGRHTGELFF. The CDR3 region has the DNA TGTGCCTGGAGTGTAGGTAGGCACACCGGGGAGCTGTTTTTT.

This chain joins TRBV5-6 and TRBJ2-2; D remains unclear. Germline V gives CDR1 SGHDT, CDR2 YYEEEE. The CDR3 extends over 14 amino acids. With 2 bases removed from V and 3 bases from J, the gap between germline ends came to 8 bases. CDR3 sequence (DNA): TGTGCCAGCAGCTTATCTCAGGACACCGGGGAGCTGTTTTTT. This translates into CASSLSQDTGELFF. The variable domain in full, with the rest retrieved from reference TRBV5-6 and TRBJ2-2, is DAGVTQSPTHLIKTRGQQVTLRCSPKSGHDTVSWYQQALGQGPQFIFQYYEEEERQRGNFPDRFSGHQFPNYSSELNVNALLLGDSALYLCASSLSQDTGELFFGEGSRLTVL.

The rearrangement joins TRBV4-1 to TRBJ2-3; no clear D. The length of the CDR3 is 15 residues. V dropped 1 base and J dropped 1 base, with 9 bases sitting between them. Germline loops: CDR1 MGHRA, CDR2 YSYEKL. The CDR3 spells CASSQGYGGTDTQYF. The CDR3 coding sequence is TGCGCCAGCAGCCAAGGGTACGGAGGCACAGATACGCAGTATTTT.

The chain has TRBV20-1 and TRBJ2-1; D gene ambiguous. The CDR3 contains 11 residues. V dropped 6 bases and J dropped 4 bases, with 7 bases sitting between them. CDR1 DFQATT and CDR2 SNEGSKA come from the germline V gene (reference sequence). This CDR3 is CSAKSYNEQFF. The CDR3 DNA is TGCAGTGCCAAGTCGTACAATGAGCAGTTCTTC.

The chain uses TRBV19 and TRBJ1-5; no clear D gene. The CDR3 runs to 14 residues. V dropped 3 bases and J dropped 0 bases, with 6 bases sitting between them. CDR1 and CDR2 from the germline V gene are LNHDA and SQIVND (reference sequence). The DNA for the CDR3 is TGTGCCAGTAGTATGGGCGGTAGCAATCAGCCCCAGCATTTT. Residues: CASSMGGSNQPQHF.

V and J are TRBV19 and TRBJ2-3; 8 bases map to TRBD1. The CDR3 totals 15 residues. Germline V CDR1 and CDR2: LNHDA, SQIVND (reference sequence). The ends lost 5 bases at V and 2 bases at J; junction bases unmatched: 6. The CDR3, as DNA: TGTGCCAGTAGTCACAGGGGGTTGGTCACAGATACGCAGTATTTT. Amino acids: CASSHRGLVTDTQYF.

This chain connects TRBV7-2 to TRBJ2-3, with D tentatively TRBD2 (5 bases). The V end was cut by 1 base, the J end by 4 bases, with 15 bases between. The CDR3 loop spans 16 amino acids. Germline CDR1 reads SGHTA; CDR2 reads FQGNSA. The DNA of the CDR3 is TGTGCCAGCAGCTTAGGAGGGAGCACCGGGGCAGATACGCAGTATTTT. This sequence encodes CASSLGGSTGADTQYF. The whole variable domain, filled in from reference TRBV7-2 and TRBJ2-3, reads GAGVSQSPSNKVTEKGKDVELRCDPISGHTALYWYRQSLGQGLEFLIYFQGNSAPDKSGLPSDRFSAERTGGSVSTLTIQRTQQEDSAVYLCASSLGGSTGADTQYFGPGTRLTVL.

V usage is TRBV5-1 and J usage is TRBJ2-7; TRBD2 agrees at 11 bases. V gave up 0 bases and J gave up 6 bases; unmatched junction bases: 2. The CDR3 extends over 14 amino acids. Germline V gives CDR1 SGHRS, CDR2 YFSETQ. CDR3 residues: CASSLAGTSGEQYF. The DNA of the CDR3 is TGCGCCAGCAGCTTGGCAGGGACTAGCGGCGAGCAGTACTTC.

This chain uses TRBV28 with TRBJ2-1, with 8 bases aligning to TRBD1. The CDR3 is 14 amino acids. Germline trimming cut 7 bases from V and 0 bases from J; bases unmatched to any gene: 2. CDR1 MDHEN and CDR2 SYDVKM come from the germline V gene. CDR3 DNA sequence: TGTGCCAGCAAGGGACAGGACTCCTACAATGAGCAGTTCTTC. It yields the protein CASKGQDSYNEQFF.